Detailed here is one TCR beta chain. The antigen remains undetermined. The record originates from a study of persistence of HIV-infected CD4 T cells. The immunoSEQ assay was version 4, run in survey mode. Clones were read by immunoSEQ multiplex PCR, and TCRdb kept only the in-frame ones, dropping some. The sample lists about 40,000 clones, 65% to 85% seen once, with 1.5% to 2% in the top ten. The stimulus was lysate of CMV-infected fibroblasts, about 10 ug/mL. CD40L/CD69 double-negative CD45RO-high memory CD4+ T cells were collected. Donors had CD4+ T cell counts above 400 cells/uL and were CMV-seropositive. Germline-derived CDR1 and CDR2 are WNHNN and SYGVQD (reference sequence). The CDR3 spans 14 residues. V was clipped by 5 bases and J by 6 bases; unmatched bases: 5.

The chain links TRBV10-1 to TRBJ2-1, with TRBD1 identical over 9 bases. This sample comprised CD4+ T cells sorted from PBMCs after 18-hour stimulation, obtained from a patient who received antiretroviral therapy. This clonotype was sampled from an adult man with HIV who was CMV-seropositive. The CDR3 here is CASSWGQGGNEQFF. Here the CDR3 DNA reads TGCGCCAGCAGTTGGGGACAGGGAGGCAATGAGCAGTTCTTC.